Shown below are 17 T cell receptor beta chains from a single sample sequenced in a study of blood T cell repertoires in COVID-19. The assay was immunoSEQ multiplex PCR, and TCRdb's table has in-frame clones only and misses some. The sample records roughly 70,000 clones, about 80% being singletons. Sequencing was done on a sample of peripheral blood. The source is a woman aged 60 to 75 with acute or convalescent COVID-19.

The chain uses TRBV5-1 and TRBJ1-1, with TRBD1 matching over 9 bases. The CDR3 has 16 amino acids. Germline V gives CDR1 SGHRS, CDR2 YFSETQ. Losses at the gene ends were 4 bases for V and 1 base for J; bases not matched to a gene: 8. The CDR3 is CASSTGTGFSNTEAFF. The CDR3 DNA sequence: TGCGCCAGCAGCACCGGGACAGGGTTTTCGAACACTGAAGCTTTCTTT.

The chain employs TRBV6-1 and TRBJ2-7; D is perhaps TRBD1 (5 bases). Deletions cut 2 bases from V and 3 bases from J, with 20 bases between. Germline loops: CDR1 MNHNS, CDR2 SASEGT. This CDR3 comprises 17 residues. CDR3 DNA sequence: TGTGCCAGCAGTGAAACTATAAAAACAGGCCTTTACTACGAGCAGTACTTC. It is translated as CASSETIKTGLYYEQYF.

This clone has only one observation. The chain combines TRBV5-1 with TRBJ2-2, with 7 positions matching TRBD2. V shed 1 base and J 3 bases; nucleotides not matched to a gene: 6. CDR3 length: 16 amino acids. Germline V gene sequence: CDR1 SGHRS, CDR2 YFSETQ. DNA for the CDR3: TGCGCCAGCAGCTTGCGACTAGCCAGAGACACCGGGGAGCTGTTTTTT. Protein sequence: CASSLRLARDTGELFF.

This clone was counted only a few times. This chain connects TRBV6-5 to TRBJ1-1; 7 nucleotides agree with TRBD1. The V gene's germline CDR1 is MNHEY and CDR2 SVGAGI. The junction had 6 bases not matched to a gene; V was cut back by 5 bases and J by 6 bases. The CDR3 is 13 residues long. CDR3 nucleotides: TGTGCCAGCAGTACAGGGGCCCCGTCTGAAGCTTTCTTT. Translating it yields CASSTGAPSEAFF.

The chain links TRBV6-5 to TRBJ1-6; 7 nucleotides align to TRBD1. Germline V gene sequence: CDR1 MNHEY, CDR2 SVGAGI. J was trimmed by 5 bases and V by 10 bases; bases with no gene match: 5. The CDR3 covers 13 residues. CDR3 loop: CATLGQNNSPLHF. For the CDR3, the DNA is TGTGCCACCCTGGGACAGAATAATTCACCCCTCCACTTT.

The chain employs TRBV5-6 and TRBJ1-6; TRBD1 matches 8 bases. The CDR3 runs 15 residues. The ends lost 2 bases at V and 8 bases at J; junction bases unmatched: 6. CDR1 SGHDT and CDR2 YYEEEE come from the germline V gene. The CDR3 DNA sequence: TGTGCCAGCAGCTTAAGGGACAGGCTGCATTCACCCCTCCACTTT. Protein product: CASSLRDRLHSPLHF.

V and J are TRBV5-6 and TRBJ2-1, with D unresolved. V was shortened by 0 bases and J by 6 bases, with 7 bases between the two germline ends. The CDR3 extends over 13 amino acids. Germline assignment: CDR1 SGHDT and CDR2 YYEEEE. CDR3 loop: CASSLDRSNEQFF. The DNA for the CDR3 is TGTGCCAGCAGCTTGGACAGATCCAATGAGCAGTTCTTC.

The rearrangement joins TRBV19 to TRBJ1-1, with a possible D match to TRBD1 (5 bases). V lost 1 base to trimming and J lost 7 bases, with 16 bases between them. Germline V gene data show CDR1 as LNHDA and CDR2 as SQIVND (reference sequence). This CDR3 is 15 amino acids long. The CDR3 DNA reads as TGTGCCAGTAGTATAGGTTCAGAAAAGGGGATTGAAGCTTTCTTT. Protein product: CASSIGSEKGIEAFF. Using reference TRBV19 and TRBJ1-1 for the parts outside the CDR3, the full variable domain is DGGITQSPKYLFRKEGQNVTLSCEQNLNHDAMYWYRQDPGQGLRLIYYSQIVNDFQKGDIAEGYSVSREKKESFPLTVTSAQKNPTAFYLCASSIGSEKGIEAFFGQGTRLTVV.

The CDR3 coding sequence is TGTGCCAGCAGCGATGGACTACACTACTTC. As protein: CASSDGLHYF. This rearrangement joins TRBV2 to TRBJ2-5; TRBD2 might be the D (6 bases). The CDR3 runs 10 residues. Trimming removed 6 bases at V and 14 bases at J, with 13 bases between. CDR1 is SNHLY, CDR2 FYNNEI, per germline.

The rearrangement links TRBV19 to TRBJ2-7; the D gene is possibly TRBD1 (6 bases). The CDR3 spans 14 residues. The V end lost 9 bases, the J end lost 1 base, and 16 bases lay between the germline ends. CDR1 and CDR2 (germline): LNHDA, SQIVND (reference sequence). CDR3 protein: CARTRTARSYEQYF. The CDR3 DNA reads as TGTGCCAGAACACGGACAGCTAGATCCTACGAGCAGTACTTC.

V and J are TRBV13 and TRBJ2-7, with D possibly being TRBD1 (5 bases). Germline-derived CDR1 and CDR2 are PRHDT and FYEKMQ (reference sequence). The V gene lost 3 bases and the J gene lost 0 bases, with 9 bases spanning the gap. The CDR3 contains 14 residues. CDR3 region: CASSFGRVSYEQYF. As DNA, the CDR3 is TGTGCCAGCAGCTTTGGCAGGGTCTCCTACGAGCAGTACTTC.

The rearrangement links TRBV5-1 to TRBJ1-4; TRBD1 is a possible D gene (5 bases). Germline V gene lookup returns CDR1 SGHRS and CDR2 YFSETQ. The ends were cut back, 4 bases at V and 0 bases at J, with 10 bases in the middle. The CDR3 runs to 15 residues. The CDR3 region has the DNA TGCGCCAGCAGCGGAGGGGCAGCAACTAATGAAAAACTGTTTTTT. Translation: CASSGGAATNEKLFF.

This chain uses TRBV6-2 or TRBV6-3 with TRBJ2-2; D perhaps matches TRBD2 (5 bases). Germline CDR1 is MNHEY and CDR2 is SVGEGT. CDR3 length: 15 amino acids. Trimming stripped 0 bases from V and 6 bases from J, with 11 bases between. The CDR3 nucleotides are TGTGCCAGCAGTTACTCCGGTTCGAGGGCCGGGGAGCTGTTTTTT. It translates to CASSYSGSRAGELFF.

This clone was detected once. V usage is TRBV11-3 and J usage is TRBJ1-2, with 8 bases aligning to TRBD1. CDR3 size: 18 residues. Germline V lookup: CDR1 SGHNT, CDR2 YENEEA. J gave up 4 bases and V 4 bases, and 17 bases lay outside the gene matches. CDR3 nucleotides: TGTGCCAGCAGCTCACCCGCCGGACAGGGTAAGTGGGTCTATGGCTACACCTTC. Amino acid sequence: CASSSPAGQGKWVYGYTF.

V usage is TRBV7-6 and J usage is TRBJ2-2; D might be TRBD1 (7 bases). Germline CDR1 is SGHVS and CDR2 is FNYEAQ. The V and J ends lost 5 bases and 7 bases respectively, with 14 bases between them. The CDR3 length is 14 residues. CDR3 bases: TGTGCCAGCAGCAACCAGGGGGAGGTCGGGGAGCTGTTTTTT. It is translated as CASSNQGEVGELFF.

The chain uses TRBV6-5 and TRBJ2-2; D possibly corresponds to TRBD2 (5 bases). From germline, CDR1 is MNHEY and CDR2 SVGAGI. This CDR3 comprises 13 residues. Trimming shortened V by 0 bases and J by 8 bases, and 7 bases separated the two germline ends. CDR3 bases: TGTGCCAGCAGTTACTCCCGGGATGGGGAGCTGTTTTTT. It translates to CASSYSRDGELFF.

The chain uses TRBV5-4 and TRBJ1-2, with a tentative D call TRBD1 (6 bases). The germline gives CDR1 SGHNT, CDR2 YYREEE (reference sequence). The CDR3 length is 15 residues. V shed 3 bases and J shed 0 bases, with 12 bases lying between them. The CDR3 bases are TGTGCCAGCAGCTCGAGGACAGCCGCTAACTATGGCTACACCTTC. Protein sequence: CASSSRTAANYGYTF. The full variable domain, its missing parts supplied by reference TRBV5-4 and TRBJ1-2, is ETGVTQSPTHLIKTRGQQVTLRCSSQSGHNTVSWYQQALGQGPQFIFQYYREEENGRGNFPPRFSGLQFPNYSSELNVNALELDDSALYLCASSSRTAANYGYTFGSGTRLTVV.